The 9 T cell receptor beta chains given below trace back to one sample, sequenced in a study of blood T cell repertoires in COVID-19. Using immunoSEQ multiplex PCR, the repertoire was profiled, and TCRdb retains in-frame clones only, with some absent. The repertoire consists of a few hundred thousand clones, with over 75% occurring once and the leading ten covering about 9.4%. Sequenced: PBMCs or T cells enriched from blood (not recorded which). These receptors were obtained from a woman between 18 and 30 years old who had recovered from COVID-19.

The chain combines TRBV6-5 with TRBJ1-1; the D gene is possibly TRBD1 (6 bases). Trimming pared 5 bases from V and 0 bases from J, leaving 13 bases between. The CDR3 length is 15 residues. Germline CDR1 is MNHEY and CDR2 is SVGAGI. CDR3 bases: TGTGCCAGCAGTCATTATGACAGGATGAACACTGAAGCTTTCTTT. Translating it yields CASSHYDRMNTEAFF.

The chain is built from TRBV19 and TRBJ1-2; 7 bases align to TRBD1. Germline CDR1 LNHDA, CDR2 SQIVND (reference sequence). V trimming: 8 bases; J trimming: 8 bases; junction bases outside the gene matches: 14. The CDR3 is 14 residues long. The CDR3 coding sequence is TGTGCCAGTCAAGGGCGTAACAGGGGTGACGGCTACACCTTC. It encodes CASQGRNRGDGYTF.

Sample share makes this clone medium-sized. This rearrangement joins TRBV6-1 to TRBJ1-5; D perhaps matches TRBD1 (6 bases). Per germline, CDR1 MNHNS and CDR2 SASEGT. V was cut by 2 bases and J by 8 bases, with 10 bases left in between. This CDR3 is 13 amino acids long. CDR3 nucleotides: TGTGCCAGCAGTGAATGGGACAACAAGCCCCAGCATTTT. This encodes CASSEWDNKPQHF.

This sequence joins TRBV5-1 and TRBJ1-2; the D is unclear. The CDR3 covers 16 residues. Between the trimmed V and J ends, which lost 2 bases and 5 bases, there was a span of 19 bases. CDR1 and CDR2 (germline): SGHRS, YFSETQ. The CDR3 sequence is CASSFVVGYGGYGYTF. CDR3 nucleotide sequence: TGCGCCAGCAGCTTCGTAGTGGGGTATGGAGGATATGGCTACACCTTC.

This clone was picked up one time. V is TRBV28 and J is TRBJ2-7; 8 positions agree with TRBD1. The V and J ends lost 6 bases and 0 bases, in that order; junction bases with no gene match: 4. The CDR3 contains 14 residues. CDR1 is MDHEN and CDR2 is SYDVKM in the germline V gene. CDR3 nucleotide sequence: TGTGCCAGCAGATCCGGGACAGGCTCCTACGAGCAGTACTTC. Translation gives CASRSGTGSYEQYF.

The CDR3 DNA reads TGTGCCAGCAGTTTAATCCTCCCGGGCTCCTACGAGCAGTACTTC. Translation gives CASSLILPGSYEQYF. The chain couples TRBV6-2 or TRBV6-3 to TRBJ2-7; no clear D. This CDR3 is built from 15 residues. V lost 4 bases, J lost 0 bases, and 13 bases lay in between. The germline V gene encodes CDR1 MNHEY and CDR2 SVGEGT.

The chain couples TRBV5-5 to TRBJ1-2; possible D gene TRBD1, 6 bases. The CDR3 totals 12 residues. V was cut by 2 bases and J by 6 bases, with 8 bases left in between. The germline gives CDR1 SGHKS, CDR2 YYEKEE (reference sequence). CDR3: CASSFTGHGYTF. CDR3 nucleotide sequence: TGTGCCAGCAGCTTCACAGGGCATGGCTACACCTTC.

A few counts support this clone. V gene TRBV5-6 combines with J gene TRBJ1-2; 8 bases align to TRBD1. The V gene end was trimmed by 1 base and the J gene end by 5 bases; junction bases not matched to a gene: 10. Germline V lookup: CDR1 SGHDT, CDR2 YYEEEE. The CDR3 extends over 16 amino acids. CDR3 region: CASSLRSPGGSYGYTF. CDR3 nucleotides: TGTGCCAGCAGCTTGCGATCTCCAGGGGGCTCATATGGCTACACCTTC.

Remarks on this clone: Other nucleotide sequences in the sample specify the same CDR3. This chain uses TRBV19 with TRBJ2-5; the D is unclear. The CDR3 is 13 residues long. The germline V gene encodes CDR1 LNHDA and CDR2 SQIVND (reference sequence). Trimming removed 2 bases at V and 1 base at J, with 5 bases between. The CDR3 coding sequence is TGTGCCAGTAGTATACAGATCCAAGAGACCCAGTACTTC. Protein: CASSIQIQETQYF.